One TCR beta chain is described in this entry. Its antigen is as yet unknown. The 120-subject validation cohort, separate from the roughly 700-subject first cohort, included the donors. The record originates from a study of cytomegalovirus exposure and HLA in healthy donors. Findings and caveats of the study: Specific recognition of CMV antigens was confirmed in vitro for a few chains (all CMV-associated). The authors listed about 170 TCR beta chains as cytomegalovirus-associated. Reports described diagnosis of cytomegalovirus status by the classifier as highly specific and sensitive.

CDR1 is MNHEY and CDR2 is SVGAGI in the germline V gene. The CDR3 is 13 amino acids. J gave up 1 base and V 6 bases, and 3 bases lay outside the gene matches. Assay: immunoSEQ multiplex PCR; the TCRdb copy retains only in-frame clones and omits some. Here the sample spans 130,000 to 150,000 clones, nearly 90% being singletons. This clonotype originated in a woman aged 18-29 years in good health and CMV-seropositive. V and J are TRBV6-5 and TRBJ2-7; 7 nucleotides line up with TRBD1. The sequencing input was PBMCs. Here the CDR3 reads CASSMTGSYEQYF. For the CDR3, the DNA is TGTGCCAGCAGCATGACAGGGTCCTACGAGCAGTACTTC.